The source of this TCR beta chain is a study of blood T cell repertoires in COVID-19. Enrollment of patients from Seattle took place during active infection, with longitudinal follow-up. The assay was immunoSEQ multiplex PCR, and TCRdb's table has in-frame clones only and misses some. The sample has fewer than 350,000 clones, 75% to 90% seen once; the top ten hold about an eighth. Sequencing was done on a sample of peripheral blood. This clonotype was obtained from a woman aged 70-85 years with COVID-19, enrolled during active disease.

The CDR3 DNA is TGTGCCAGCAGCCAAGTTTACGGGGAGCAGTACTTC. Translation gives CASSQVYGEQYF. The genes are TRBV4-2 and TRBJ2-7; D is ambiguous. Germline V lookup: CDR1 LGHNA, CDR2 YNFKEQ. V lost 1 base and J lost 7, with 8 bases in between. This CDR3 has 12 residues.